Below are 11 T cell receptor beta chains sequenced from a single sample in a study of shared clonotypes between healthy human individuals. Sequencing used immunoSEQ multiplex PCR; TCRdb keeps in-frame clones, though not all of them. The sample has about half a million clones; about four fifths are singletons. The sample taken for sequencing was PBMCs. Every receptor here comes from a woman between 40 and 55 years old in good health. Some clones in this sample may be carry-over from other donors' samples.

V usage is TRBV5-6 and J usage is TRBJ2-5; D is unclear. Germline CDR1 and CDR2: SGHDT and YYEEEE. The CDR3 consists of 11 residues. V shed 4 bases and J shed 7 bases, with 8 bases lying between them. The CDR3 here is CASSLARTQYF. Here the CDR3 DNA reads TGTGCCAGCAGCCTTGCCCGGACCCAGTACTTC.

The J gene is TRBJ2-3, the V gene TRBV7-3, with 7 bases fitting TRBD2. The CDR3 is 15 residues long. Germline CDR1 SGHTA, CDR2 FQGTGA. The V gene end was trimmed by 5 bases and the J gene end by 5 bases; junction bases not matched to a gene: 10. The CDR3 DNA follows: TGTGCCAGCAGCCCTAGACTAGCTTCGATAGATACGCAGTATTTT. The encoded protein is CASSPRLASIDTQYF. Full variable domain (outside the CDR3, taken from reference TRBV7-3 and TRBJ2-3): GAGVSQTPSNKVTEKGKYVELRCDPISGHTALYWYRQSLGQGPEFLIYFQGTGAADDSGLPNDRFFAVRPEGSVSTLKIQRTERGDSAVYLCASSPRLASIDTQYFGPGTRLTVL.

The sample holds many counts of this clone. The J gene is TRBJ1-2, the V gene TRBV7-9, with D maybe TRBD1 (5 bases). The germline V and J ends were trimmed by 5 bases and 6 bases, with 16 bases remaining between them. The CDR3 length is 14 residues. CDR1 is SEHNR, CDR2 FQNEAQ, per germline (reference sequence). In DNA, the CDR3 is TGTGCCAGCAGCCCATTAGGAGGGGAGGATGGCTACACCTTC. Its translation is CASSPLGGEDGYTF. Together with reference TRBV7-9 and TRBJ1-2, the CDR3 gives the full variable domain: DTGVSQNPRHKITKRGQNVTFRCDPISEHNRLYWYRQTLGQGPEFLTYFQNEAQLEKSRLLSDRFSAERPKGSFSTLEIQRTEQGDSAMYLCASSPLGGEDGYTFGSGTRLTVV.

The gene calls are TRBV19 and TRBJ1-5, with unresolved D. Germline CDR1 is LNHDA and CDR2 is SQIVND (reference sequence). The CDR3 has 15 residues. Deletions cut 3 bases from V and 4 bases from J, with 13 bases between. CDR3 coding DNA: TGTGCCAGTAGTATGGGCACAATTCCAAATCAGCCCCAGCATTTT. Residues: CASSMGTIPNQPQHF.

The rearrangement joins TRBV5-1 to TRBJ2-3; TRBD2 matches at 15 bases. Trimming cost V 4 bases and J 6 bases; bases outside gene matches: 6. Looked up from germline, CDR1 is SGHRS and CDR2 is YFSETQ. This CDR3 has 16 amino acids. CDR3 region: CASSPGTSGRPDTQYF. The CDR3 bases are TGCGCCAGCAGCCCTGGGACTAGCGGGAGGCCCGATACGCAGTATTTT.

V and J are TRBV6-6 and TRBJ1-2; D gene unclear. V lost 6 bases and J lost 5, with 13 bases in between. Germline values: CDR1 MNHNY, CDR2 SVGAGI (reference sequence). The CDR3 runs to 13 residues. The CDR3 bases are TGTGCCAGCAGCTCCACGGGTAATTATGGCTACACCTTC. This gives the protein CASSSTGNYGYTF.

The chain combines TRBV18 with TRBJ2-7; D ambiguous. The CDR3 spans 13 residues. V was shortened by 5 bases and J by 0 bases, with 8 bases between the two germline ends. Germline V lookup: CDR1 KGHSH, CDR2 LQKENI. The CDR3 is CASSKDTSYEQYF. For the CDR3, the DNA is TGTGCCAGCTCAAAAGACACCTCCTACGAGCAGTACTTC. The variable domain in full, with the rest retrieved from reference TRBV18 and TRBJ2-7, is NAGVMQNPRHLVRRRGQEARLRCSPMKGHSHVYWYRQLPEEGLKFMVYLQKENIIDESGMPKERFSAEFPKEGPSILRIQQVVRGDSAAYFCASSKDTSYEQYFGPGTRLTVT.

This clone was seen once. The V and J genes are TRBV4-1 and TRBJ2-7; 7 nucleotides align to TRBD1. V lost 3 bases and J lost 2; bases outside the gene matches: 13. The CDR3 length is 17 residues. Germline assignment: CDR1 MGHRA and CDR2 YSYEKL. This CDR3 reads CASSQGVRQGGTYEQYF. The CDR3, as DNA: TGCGCCAGCAGCCAGGGAGTTAGACAGGGTGGAACCTACGAGCAGTACTTC.

V usage is TRBV11-2 and J usage is TRBJ2-1; D gene uncertain. Germline V lookup: CDR1 SGHAT, CDR2 FQNNGV. The CDR3 sequence is 11 residues long. V dropped 5 bases and J dropped 6 bases, with 5 bases sitting between them. The CDR3 sequence: CASSVRNEQFF. The CDR3 DNA reads TGTGCCAGCAGCGTCCGCAATGAGCAGTTCTTC.

The chain has TRBV5-1 and TRBJ2-2; no reliable D call. V was shortened by 6 bases and J by 6 bases, with 9 bases between the two germline ends. This CDR3 region has 12 residues. Germline CDR1 is SGHRS and CDR2 is YFSETQ. The CDR3 DNA reads as TGCGCCAGCAAATCCGAAGCCGGGGAGCTGTTTTTT. Translation gives CASKSEAGELFF. Looking up the rest from reference TRBV5-1 and TRBJ2-2 gives the full variable domain: KAGVTQTPRYLIKTRGQQVTLSCSPISGHRSVSWYQQTPGQGLQFLFEYFSETQRNKGNFPGRFSGRQFSNSRSEMNVSTLELGDSALYLCASKSEAGELFFGEGSRLTVL.

The genes are TRBV15 and TRBJ2-7, with unresolved D. Germline V CDR1 and CDR2: LNHNV, YYDKDF (reference sequence). V was shortened by 0 bases and J by 0 bases, with 6 bases between the two germline ends. This CDR3 is 14 amino acids long. CDR3 DNA sequence: TGTGCCACCAGCAGAGATGGACGCTCCTACGAGCAGTACTTC. Translating it yields CATSRDGRSYEQYF.